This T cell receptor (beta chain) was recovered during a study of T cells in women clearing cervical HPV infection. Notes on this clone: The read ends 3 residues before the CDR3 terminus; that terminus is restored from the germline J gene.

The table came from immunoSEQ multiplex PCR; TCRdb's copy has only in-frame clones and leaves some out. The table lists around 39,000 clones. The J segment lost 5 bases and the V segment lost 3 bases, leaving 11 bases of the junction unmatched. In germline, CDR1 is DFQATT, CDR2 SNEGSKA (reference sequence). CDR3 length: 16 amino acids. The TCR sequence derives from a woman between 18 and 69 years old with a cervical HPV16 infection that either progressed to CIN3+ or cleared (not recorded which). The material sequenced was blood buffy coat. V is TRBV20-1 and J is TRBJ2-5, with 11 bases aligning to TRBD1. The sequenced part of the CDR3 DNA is TGCAGTGCTAGGGCTGGTTGGGACAGGGGGTTGGAGACC. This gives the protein CSARAGWDRGLET. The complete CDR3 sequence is CSARAGWDRGLETQYF.